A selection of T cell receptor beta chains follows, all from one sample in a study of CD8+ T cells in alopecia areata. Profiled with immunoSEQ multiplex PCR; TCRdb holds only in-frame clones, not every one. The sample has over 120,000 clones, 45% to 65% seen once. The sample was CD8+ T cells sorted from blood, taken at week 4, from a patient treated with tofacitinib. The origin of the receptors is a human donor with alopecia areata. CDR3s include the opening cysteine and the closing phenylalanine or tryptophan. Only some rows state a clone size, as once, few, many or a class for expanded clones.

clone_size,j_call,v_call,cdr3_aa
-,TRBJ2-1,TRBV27,CATNTLAGRYNEQFF
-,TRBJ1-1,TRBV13,CASSWAGTGNTEAFF
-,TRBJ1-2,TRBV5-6,CASSWDRGIYGYTF
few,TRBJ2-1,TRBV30,CAWTEGRDYNEQFF
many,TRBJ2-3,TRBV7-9,CASSSGTGDTDTQYF
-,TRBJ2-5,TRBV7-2,CASSTDGEETQYF
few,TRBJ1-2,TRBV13,CASSNVGYGYTF
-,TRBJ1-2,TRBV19,CASSTTDYGYTF
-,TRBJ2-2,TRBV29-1,CSVDGGLAGAPGELFF
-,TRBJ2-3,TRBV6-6,CASRPLGHLDTQYF
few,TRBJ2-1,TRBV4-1,CASSVRVAQGNEQFF
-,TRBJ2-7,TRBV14,CASSPPFGKGRYEQYF
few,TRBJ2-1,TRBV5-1,CASSLVTLGDEQFF
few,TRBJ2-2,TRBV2,CASTEKLPAYTGELFF
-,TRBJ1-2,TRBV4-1,CASSQDSADLAPAGYTF
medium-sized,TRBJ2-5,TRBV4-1,CASSQVGEAETQYF
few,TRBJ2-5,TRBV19,CASSTLTGEETQYF
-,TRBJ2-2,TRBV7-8,CASSLASAGGDAGELFF
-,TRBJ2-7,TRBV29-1,CSVEGPGGTATSSYEQYF
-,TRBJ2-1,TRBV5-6,CASSFGQTTYNEQFF
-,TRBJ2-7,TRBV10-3,CAISDSTESLRHEQYF
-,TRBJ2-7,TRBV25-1,CASSLTRATGAAEQYF
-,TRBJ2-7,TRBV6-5,CASSGGRREQYF
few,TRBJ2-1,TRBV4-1,CASSRPGQGNNEQFF
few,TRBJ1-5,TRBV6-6,CASSYSWEEQNQPQHF
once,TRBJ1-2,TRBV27,CASSPMGQALFYGYTF
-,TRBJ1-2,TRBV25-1,CASLTGSGYTF
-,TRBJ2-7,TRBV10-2,CASSWEGGGLYEQYF
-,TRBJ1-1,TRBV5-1,CASAKKADTEAFF
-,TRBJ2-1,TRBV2,CARDSGAGSYNEQFF
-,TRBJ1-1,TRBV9,CASSLTGGIYTEAFF
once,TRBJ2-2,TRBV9,CASSVEGRSDTGELFF
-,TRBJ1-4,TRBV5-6,CASSLSTGLEKLFF
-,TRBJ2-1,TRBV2,CASSECKRGACNEQFF
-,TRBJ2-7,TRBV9,CASSVGDAYEQYF
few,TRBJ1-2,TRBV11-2,CASSSRNYGYTF
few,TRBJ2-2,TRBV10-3,CASRDPNTGELFF
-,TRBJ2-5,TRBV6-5,CASSYCSQGLQETQYF
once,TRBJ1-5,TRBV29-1,CSVVTNRAGQPQHF
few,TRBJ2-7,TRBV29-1,CSGRLGNEQYF
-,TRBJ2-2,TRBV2,CASSGSSGGPNTGELFF
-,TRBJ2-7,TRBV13,CASSSSMRPYEQYF
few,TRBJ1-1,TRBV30,CAWTGANTEAFF
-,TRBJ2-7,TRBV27,CASRLGSGQGFSYEQYF
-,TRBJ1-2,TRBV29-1,CSAYPSQGASPYGYTF
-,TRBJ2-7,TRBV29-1,CSVGTISSYEQYF
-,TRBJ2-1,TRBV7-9,CASSFLEGHNEQFF
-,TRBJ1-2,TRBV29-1,CSVRAENYGYTF
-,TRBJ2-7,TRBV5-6,CASSPGGRYEQYF
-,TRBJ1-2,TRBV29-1,CSVEVRVKESGYTF